These 13 T cell receptor beta chains were sequenced from one sample in a study of T cell repertoires in cytomegalovirus infection. Via MiXCR, TCRdb re-called the reads, giving one row per CDR3 protein. Among 160,000 or so distinct CDR3 sequences listed, roughly a quarter were seen once. Sample: PBMCs. These receptors were taken from a human donor in good health (CMV status not recorded). Some clones in this sample may be carry-over from other donors' samples.

The CDR3 is CASSLRGTGRETQYF. The CDR3 region has the DNA TGTGCCAGCAGCCTCCGAGGGACGGGGAGAGAGACCCAGTACTTC. The rearrangement joins TRBV14 to TRBJ2-5, with D perhaps assigned TRBD1 or TRBD2 (5 bases each). V gave up 4 bases and J gave up 4 bases, with 16 bases separating them. This CDR3 has 15 residues. In germline, CDR1 is SGHDN, CDR2 FVKESK.

This clonotype has a count of ten or more. The rearrangement uses TRBV7-3 and TRBJ2-1; TRBD2 matches 8 bases. Germline CDR1 and CDR2: SGHTA and FQGTGA. The V segment lost 1 base and the J segment 10 bases; nucleotides outside the gene matches: 9. The CDR3 contains 15 residues. This CDR3 is CASSLNPAGVGEQFF. DNA for the CDR3: TGTGCCAGCAGCTTAAACCCAGCGGGGGTCGGAGAGCAGTTCTTC.

The rearrangement joins TRBV7-8 to TRBJ2-1; tentatively, D is TRBD2 (7 bases). The germline V gene encodes CDR1 SGHVS and CDR2 FQNEAQ. The germline V and J ends were trimmed by 4 bases and 6 bases, with 16 bases remaining between them. CDR3 length: 15 amino acids. CDR3 loop: CASSSLGGPLNEQFF. The CDR3 DNA follows: TGTGCCAGCAGCTCCTTGGGGGGGCCCCTCAATGAGCAGTTCTTC.

The table lists this clonotype with a few counts. The J gene is TRBJ2-4, the V gene TRBV23-1; D unresolved. TRBV23-1 is an open reading frame, and its role is uncertain. The CDR3 loop spans 15 amino acids. Trimming removed 4 bases at V and 1 base at J, with 11 bases between. The CDR3 here is CASSPAQEAKNIQYF. CDR3 nucleotides: TGCGCCAGCAGTCCGGCGCAAGAGGCCAAAAACATTCAGTACTTC.

The chain links TRBV7-6 to TRBJ2-7, with 10 bases identical to TRBD1. V gave up 5 bases and J gave up 3 bases; unmatched junction bases: 7. This CDR3 region has 15 residues. CDR1 and CDR2 (germline): SGHVS, FNYEAQ. CDR3 DNA: TGTGCCAGCAGCCCCGGGGACAGGGGAGGCTACGAGCAGTACTTC. Its protein is CASSPGDRGGYEQYF.

This chain uses TRBV2 with TRBJ1-2, with unresolved D. CDR1 and CDR2 from the germline V gene are SNHLY and FYNNEI. The CDR3 consists of 13 residues. With 4 bases removed from V and 0 bases from J, the gap between germline ends came to 6 bases. The CDR3 is CASSVGANYGYTF. In nucleotides, the CDR3 is TGTGCCAGCAGTGTGGGAGCTAACTATGGCTACACCTTC.

This chain uses TRBV3-1 with TRBJ2-1; D is ambiguous. The CDR3 consists of 13 residues. Deletions cut 1 base from V and 9 bases from J, with 10 bases between. Germline values: CDR1 LGHDT, CDR2 YNNKEL (reference sequence). CDR3 in DNA: TGTGCCAGCAGCCAAGTCGGGTCGGTTGAGCAGTTCTTC. This sequence encodes CASSQVGSVEQFF.

This clonotype was seen a handful of times. The J gene is TRBJ1-2, the V gene TRBV5-3; a possible D gene is TRBD1 (5 bases). TRBV5-3 has ORF status, its function being uncertain. V lost 8 bases and J 6 bases, leaving 20 bases between the germline ends. The CDR3 contains 14 residues. CDR3 sequence: CASSPLQGAHGYTF. The CDR3 DNA sequence: TGTGCCAGCAGCCCACTTCAGGGTGCTCATGGCTACACCTTC.

V is TRBV12-3 or TRBV12-4 and J is TRBJ2-1; TRBD1 agrees at 7 bases. The CDR3 extends over 15 amino acids. With V trimmed by 6 bases and J by 4 bases, 9 bases remained unmatched. CDR3 sequence: CASRSTGDNYNEQFF. CDR3 DNA sequence: TGTGCCAGCAGGAGCACAGGGGACAATTACAATGAGCAGTTCTTC.

The chain recombines TRBV14 with TRBJ2-1, with D possibly TRBD1 on 6 matching bases. Germline CDR1 reads SGHDN; CDR2 reads FVKESK. The CDR3 is made up of 16 amino acids. V was clipped by 0 bases and J by 3 bases, with 12 bases between them. The CDR3 here is CASSQEGGAIYNEQFF. The CDR3 DNA sequence: TGTGCCAGCAGCCAAGAAGGGGGAGCGATCTACAATGAGCAGTTCTTC. The variable domain in full, with the rest retrieved from reference TRBV14 and TRBJ2-1, is EAGVTQFPSHSVIEKGQTVTLRCDPISGHDNLYWYRRVMGKEIKFLLHFVKESKQDESGMPNNRFLAERTGGTYSTLKVQPAELEDSGVYFCASSQEGGAIYNEQFFGPGTRLTVL.

The chain joins TRBV25-1 to TRBJ2-3, with 8 bases identical to TRBD1. CDR3 length: 15 amino acids. The V segment lost 2 bases and the J segment 4 bases; nucleotides outside the gene matches: 5. CDR1 is MGHDK and CDR2 is SYGVNS in the germline V gene. CDR3 DNA sequence: TGTGCCAGCAGTGAACAGGGGGCAAGTCCAGATACGCAGTATTTT. It specifies CASSEQGASPDTQYF.

The CDR3 bases are TGTGCCACCACTCCCCTGGAGGGGCGCCAAGAGACCCAGTACTTC. This gives the protein CATTPLEGRQETQYF. The chain carries TRBV28 and TRBJ2-5; D may be TRBD2 (6 bases). The CDR3 is 15 amino acids. Trimming stripped 10 bases from V and 1 base from J, with 19 bases between. CDR1 MDHEN and CDR2 SYDVKM come from the germline V gene. The complete variable domain, with remaining parts taken from reference TRBV28 and TRBJ2-5, reads DVKVTQSSRYLVKRTGEKVFLECVQDMDHENMFWYRQDPGLGLRLIYFSYDVKMKEKGDIPEGYSVSREKKERFSLILESASTNQTSMYLCATTPLEGRQETQYFGPGTRLLVL.

The V call is TRBV6-2 or TRBV6-3, the J call TRBJ2-7; D is ambiguous. CDR1 and CDR2 (germline): MNHEY, SVGEGT. The CDR3 has 9 amino acids. Trimming shortened V by 7 bases and J by 2 bases, and 0 bases separated the two germline ends. CDR3 loop: CASTYEQYF. CDR3 sequence (DNA): TGTGCCAGCACCTACGAGCAGTACTTC.